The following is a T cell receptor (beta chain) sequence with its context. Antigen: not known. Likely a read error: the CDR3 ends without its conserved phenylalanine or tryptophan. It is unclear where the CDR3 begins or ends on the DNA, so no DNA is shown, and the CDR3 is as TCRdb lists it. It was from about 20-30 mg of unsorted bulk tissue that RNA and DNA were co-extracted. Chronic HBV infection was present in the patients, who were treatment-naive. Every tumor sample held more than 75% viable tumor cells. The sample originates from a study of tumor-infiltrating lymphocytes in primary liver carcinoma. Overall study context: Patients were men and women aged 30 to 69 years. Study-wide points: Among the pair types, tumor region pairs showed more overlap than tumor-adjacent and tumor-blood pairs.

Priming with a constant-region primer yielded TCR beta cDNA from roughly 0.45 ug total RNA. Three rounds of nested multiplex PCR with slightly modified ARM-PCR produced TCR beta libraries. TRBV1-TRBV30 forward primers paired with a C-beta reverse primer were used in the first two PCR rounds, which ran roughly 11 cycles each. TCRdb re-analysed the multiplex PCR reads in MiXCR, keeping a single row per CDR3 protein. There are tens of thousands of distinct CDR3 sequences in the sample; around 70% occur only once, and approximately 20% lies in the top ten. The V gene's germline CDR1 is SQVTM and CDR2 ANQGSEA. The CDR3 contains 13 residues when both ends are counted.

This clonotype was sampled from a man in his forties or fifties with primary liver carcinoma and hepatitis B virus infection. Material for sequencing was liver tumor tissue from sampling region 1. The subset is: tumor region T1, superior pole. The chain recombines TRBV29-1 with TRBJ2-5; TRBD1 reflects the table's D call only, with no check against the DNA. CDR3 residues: CSIDTGDGETQYL.